The 27 T cell receptor beta chains presented below share a single source sample, sequenced in a study of blood T cell repertoires in COVID-19. Clones were sequenced by immunoSEQ multiplex PCR, and TCRdb holds only the in-frame ones, with some missing. The sample holds roughly 30,000 clones, 70% to 90% seen once. The specimen was peripheral blood. These receptors were taken from a human donor in a cohort sampled during active COVID-19.

The rearrangement joins TRBV6-5 to TRBJ1-6; 10 bases map to TRBD1. This CDR3 contains 15 residues. Trimming cost V 6 bases and J 9 bases; bases outside gene matches: 8. The germline CDR1 and CDR2 sequences are MNHEY and SVGAGI. The CDR3 nucleotides are TGTGCCAGCAGGACCCGGACAGGGGGGAGTTCACCCCTCCACTTT. Protein product: CASRTRTGGSSPLHF.

This rearrangement joins TRBV19 to TRBJ2-2, with 8 bases lining up with TRBD2. Germline CDR1 reads LNHDA; CDR2 reads SQIVND (reference sequence). The trim removed 4 bases at V and 5 bases at J, leaving 9 bases unmatched. The CDR3 covers 16 residues. The CDR3 spells CASSNERGPATGELFF. The CDR3 coding sequence is TGTGCCAGTAGTAACGAGCGGGGGCCAGCGACCGGGGAGCTGTTTTTT.

This clone was found once. The chain has TRBV6-5 and TRBJ1-2; TRBD1 aligns across 9 bases. Germline assignment: CDR1 MNHEY and CDR2 SVGAGI. Trimming at V came to 4 bases and at J to 7 bases, leaving 4 bases not matched to a gene. This CDR3 contains 13 residues. CDR3 loop: CASSFTGGPGYTF. The CDR3 coding sequence is TGTGCCAGCAGTTTTACAGGGGGCCCTGGCTACACCTTC.

The chain uses TRBV7-2 and TRBJ1-1, with no clear D. V lost 4 bases to trimming and J lost 0 bases, with 6 bases between them. The germline gives CDR1 SGHTA, CDR2 FQGNSA. This CDR3 comprises 13 residues. The CDR3 DNA follows: TGTGCCAGCAGCTCCTCTATGAACACTGAAGCTTTCTTT. It specifies CASSSSMNTEAFF. Variable domain in full (rest from reference TRBV7-2 and TRBJ1-1): GAGVSQSPSNKVTEKGKDVELRCDPISGHTALYWYRQSLGQGLEFLIYFQGNSAPDKSGLPSDRFSAERTGGSVSTLTIQRTQQEDSAVYLCASSSSMNTEAFFGQGTRLTVV.

This chain joins TRBV7-6 and TRBJ2-1, with 9 positions matching TRBD2. Germline V CDR1 and CDR2: SGHVS, FNYEAQ. CDR3 length: 19 residues. V trimming: 5 bases; J trimming: 0 bases; junction bases outside the gene matches: 14. The CDR3: CASSKNSGGVDSSYNEQFF. For the CDR3, the DNA is TGTGCCAGCAGCAAAAATAGCGGGGGTGTCGACAGCTCCTACAATGAGCAGTTCTTC. The variable domain in full, completed from reference TRBV7-6 and TRBJ2-1, reads GAGVSQSPRYKVTKRGQDVALRCDPISGHVSLYWYRQALGQGPEFLTYFNYEAQQDKSGLPNDRFSAERPEGSISTLTIQRTEQRDSAMYRCASSKNSGGVDSSYNEQFFGPGTRLTVL.

The chain carries TRBV6-5 and TRBJ2-3; 8 bases align to TRBD1. CDR3 length: 14 residues. CDR1 and CDR2 from the germline V gene are MNHEY and SVGAGI. Germline trimming cut 6 bases from V and 0 bases from J; bases unmatched to any gene: 2. CDR3 amino acids: CASRDRASTDTQYF. DNA for the CDR3: TGTGCCAGCAGGGACAGGGCTAGCACAGATACGCAGTATTTT.

This rearrangement joins TRBV5-1 to TRBJ2-5; TRBD2 aligns across 12 bases. The junction had 10 bases not matched to a gene; V was cut back by 0 bases and J by 1 base. CDR3 size: 19 residues. Germline V gene sequence: CDR1 SGHRS, CDR2 YFSETQ. The CDR3 region is CASSLVSSGGASGQETQYF. The CDR3 bases are TGCGCCAGCAGCTTGGTATCTAGCGGGGGGGCCTCAGGCCAAGAGACCCAGTACTTC.

The rearrangement joins TRBV29-1 to TRBJ1-5; possibly TRBD1 for D (5 bases). The CDR3 runs 13 residues. V dropped 4 bases and J dropped 4 bases, with 11 bases sitting between them. CDR1 SQVTM and CDR2 ANQGSEA come from the germline V gene. The CDR3, as DNA: TGCAGCGTTGCGTTAGGGGTTAATCAGCCCCAGCATTTT. This encodes CSVALGVNQPQHF.

The V call is TRBV19, the J call TRBJ2-5; D possibly corresponds to TRBD1 (5 bases). In germline, CDR1 is LNHDA, CDR2 SQIVND (reference sequence). CDR3 length: 12 residues. V lost 6 bases to trimming and J lost 4 bases, with 9 bases between them. Here the CDR3 DNA reads TGTGCCAGTAGAGGGGCACGAGAGACCCAGTACTTC. It is translated as CASRGARETQYF.

This clone was seen just once. The genes are TRBV28 and TRBJ2-1; perhaps TRBD2 as D (7 bases). The CDR3 contains 14 residues. The V end was cut by 5 bases, the J end by 5 bases, with 13 bases between. Germline V gives CDR1 MDHEN, CDR2 SYDVKM. CDR3 residues: CASSPGGPNNEQFF. CDR3 in DNA: TGTGCCAGCAGTCCCGGGGGGCCGAACAATGAGCAGTTCTTC.

The V gene is TRBV18, the J gene TRBJ2-7; D is perhaps TRBD1 (6 bases). Trimming pared 3 bases from V and 2 bases from J, leaving 14 bases between. CDR1 and CDR2 from the germline V gene are KGHSH and LQKENI. CDR3 length: 15 amino acids. CDR3 residues: CASSPNPTGAYEQYF. The CDR3 nucleotides read TGTGCCAGCTCACCGAACCCGACAGGCGCCTACGAGCAGTACTTC.

CDR3 DNA: TGTGCCAGCAGCTTAGATAGCGCGCGGACTAGCGGGGGGGGAGATACGCAGTATTTT. Protein sequence: CASSLDSARTSGGGDTQYF. The chain joins TRBV11-2 to TRBJ2-3; TRBD2 matches at 15 bases. The germline V gene has CDR1 SGHAT and CDR2 FQNNGV. CDR3 length: 19 amino acids. J was trimmed by 5 bases and V by 0 bases; bases with no gene match: 9.

The chain carries TRBV19 and TRBJ2-3; possibly TRBD1 for D (5 bases). The CDR3 totals 16 residues. Trimming cost V 5 bases and J 3 bases, with 18 bases left between them. In germline, CDR1 is LNHDA, CDR2 SQIVND (reference sequence). DNA for the CDR3: TGTGCCAGTAGTTCCCCCTGGACAACCCGTACAGATACGCAGTATTTT. Protein sequence: CASSSPWTTRTDTQYF.

V gene TRBV25-1 combines with J gene TRBJ1-5; D remains unclear. Germline V gene lookup returns CDR1 MGHDK and CDR2 SYGVNS. This CDR3 comprises 13 residues. Trimming removed 8 bases from V and 3 bases from J, with 11 bases in between. CDR3 loop: CASGRGNNQPQHF. DNA for the CDR3: TGTGCCAGCGGTCGCGGAAACAATCAGCCCCAGCATTTT.

The chain is built from TRBV6-2 or TRBV6-3 and TRBJ2-7; maybe TRBD1 (5 bases). V was clipped by 2 bases and J by 0 bases, with 5 bases between them. CDR1 is MNHEY and CDR2 is SVGEGT in the germline V gene. This CDR3 is built from 13 residues. CDR3 bases: TGTGCCAGCAGTTACGACAGCTCCTACGAGCAGTACTTC. This gives the protein CASSYDSSYEQYF.

This chain uses TRBV7-3 with TRBJ2-2, with a tentative D call TRBD2 (5 bases). The germline V and J ends were trimmed by 0 bases and 6 bases, with 14 bases remaining between them. The CDR3 sequence is 16 residues long. The germline V gene has CDR1 SGHTA and CDR2 FQGTGA. CDR3 nucleotide sequence: TGTGCCAGCAGCTTAACAAGGACTCCCGGCGCCGGGGAGCTGTTTTTT. Its protein is CASSLTRTPGAGELFF.

The V gene is TRBV21-1, the J gene TRBJ2-7; no DNA check was done on the table's D call, TRBD1. TRBV21-1 is marked as a pseudogene. There are 13 residues in the CDR3. The CDR3: CASSRGQGYEQYF. The CDR3 nucleotides read TGTGCCAGCAGCAGGGGACAGGGCTACGAGCAGTACTTC.

This clone was counted a few times. The CDR3: CASSSGQYEQYF. Here the CDR3 DNA reads TGCGCCAGCAGCTCTGGACAGTACGAGCAGTACTTC. The rearrangement uses TRBV5-1 and TRBJ2-7; D might be TRBD1 (6 bases). The CDR3 spans 12 residues. CDR1 and CDR2 (germline): SGHRS, YFSETQ. V gave up 3 bases and J gave up 4 bases, with 8 bases separating them.

J is TRBJ2-1 and V is TRBV30; the D is unclear. Germline V gives CDR1 GTSNPN, CDR2 SVGIG (reference sequence). The V end was cut by 3 bases, the J end by 7 bases, with 13 bases between. CDR3 length: 13 residues. Written as DNA, the CDR3 is TGTGCCTGGAGGAGTCTCCCTACGAATGAGCAGTTCTTC. Translation gives CAWRSLPTNEQFF. Complete variable domain (other parts from reference TRBV30 and TRBJ2-1): SQTIHQWPATLVQPVGSPLSLECTVEGTSNPNLYWYRQAAGRGLQLLFYSVGIGQISSEVPQNLSASRPQDRQFILSSKKLLLSDSGFYLCAWRSLPTNEQFFGPGTRLTVL.

The J gene is TRBJ1-1, the V gene TRBV3-1 (or the pseudogene TRBV3-2); D is possibly TRBD1 (6 bases). This CDR3 has 16 residues. CDR1 LGHDT and CDR2 YNNKEL come from the germline V gene (reference sequence). V lost 1 base and J 5 bases, leaving 17 bases between the germline ends. CDR3 in amino acids: CASSQVQGILGTEAFF. CDR3 coding DNA: TGTGCCAGCAGCCAAGTCCAGGGGATACTTGGAACTGAAGCTTTCTTT.

This chain links TRBV10-1 with TRBJ1-1, with 9 bases matching TRBD1. Germline loops: CDR1 WNHNN, CDR2 SYGVQD (reference sequence). Trimming took 0 bases from V and 4 from J; bases not matched to a gene: 6. The CDR3 is 16 amino acids. The DNA of the CDR3 is TGCGCCAGCAGTGAGTCAAACGACAGGGGGGGCACTGAAGCTTTCTTT. Protein product: CASSESNDRGGTEAFF.

This chain links TRBV5-6 with TRBJ2-2, with 9 bases aligning to TRBD2. This CDR3 contains 17 residues. Trimming took 4 bases from V and 3 from J; bases not matched to a gene: 10. Germline V gene lookup returns CDR1 SGHDT and CDR2 YYEEEE. In nucleotides, the CDR3 is TGTGCCAGCAGCCGGTGGACTAGCGCGGCGGACACCGGGGAGCTGTTTTTT. Residues: CASSRWTSAADTGELFF.

The rearrangement joins TRBV29-1 to TRBJ2-3; 7 bases agree with TRBD1. V was pared by 6 bases and J by 0 bases, with 9 bases of the junction left unmatched. Per the germline V gene, CDR1 is SQVTM and CDR2 is ANQGSEA. This CDR3 region has 15 residues. This chain's CDR3 is CSVAPGTASTDTQYF. The CDR3 DNA sequence: TGCAGCGTAGCTCCCGGGACAGCTAGCACAGATACGCAGTATTTT.

The rearrangement joins TRBV11-2 to TRBJ2-3, with D possibly being TRBD1 (6 bases). V lost 5 bases to trimming and J lost 6 bases, with 12 bases between them. This CDR3 is built from 13 residues. Germline CDR1 and CDR2: SGHAT and FQNNGV. This chain's CDR3 is CASSRTGRDTQYF. The CDR3 nucleotides are TGTGCCAGCAGCAGAACAGGGCGGGATACGCAGTATTTT.

V and J are TRBV30 and TRBJ1-6; 10 bases line up with TRBD1. The CDR3 contains 17 residues. The ends lost 2 bases at V and 9 bases at J; junction bases unmatched: 13. Germline V gene sequence: CDR1 GTSNPN, CDR2 SVGIG (reference sequence). CDR3 DNA sequence: TGTGCCTGGAGTCCACTCCCGCCGGGACAGGGGACTTCACCCCTCCACTTT. This translates into CAWSPLPPGQGTSPLHF.

J is TRBJ2-6 and V is TRBV4-2, with a possible D match to TRBD1 (5 bases). This CDR3 is built from 17 residues. Trimming left V 3 bases short and J 3 bases short, with 15 bases between. The germline gives CDR1 LGHNA, CDR2 YNFKEQ. CDR3 nucleotides: TGTGCCAGCAGCCAGAATACAGGTATCTTTGGGGCCAACGTCCTGACTTTC. This translates into CASSQNTGIFGANVLTF.

J is TRBJ2-3 and V is TRBV6-5, with a weak D call TRBD2 (7 bases). CDR3 length: 15 residues. Trimming cost V 4 bases and J 4 bases, with 15 bases left between them. Germline V gene sequence: CDR1 MNHEY, CDR2 SVGAGI. The CDR3 reads CASSLWGGTSDTQYF. The CDR3, as DNA: TGTGCCAGCAGTTTGTGGGGGGGGACATCAGATACGCAGTATTTT.